This entry lists 8 T cell receptor beta chains sequenced from one sample in a study of T cells in Graves' hyperthyroidism and ophthalmopathy. TCR beta CDR3 region amplification was performed from RNA transcripts. The HTBI primer set served for first-round RT-PCR of the TCR CDR3. TCRdb re-called the multiplex PCR reads with MiXCR, one entry per CDR3 protein. Seen here are roughly 500,000 distinct CDR3 sequences, around 46% observed once, and the top ten hold around 20%. The sequenced sample was peripheral blood or thyroid tissue (not recorded which). All receptors derive from an adult woman with Graves' disease, either hyperthyroidism or ophthalmopathy (not recorded which).

This clonotype has at least ten counts. The chain couples TRBV7-2 to TRBJ2-2; D is unresolved. The germline V and J ends were trimmed by 5 bases and 7 bases, with 8 bases remaining between them. This CDR3 region has 12 residues. Germline CDR1 SGHTA, CDR2 FQGNSA. In nucleotides, the CDR3 is TGTGCCAGCAGCGTCAGAATCGGGGAGCTGTTTTTT. Translating it yields CASSVRIGELFF.

The chain carries TRBV7-2 and TRBJ2-7, with TRBD2 identical over 11 bases. Germline CDR1 and CDR2: SGHTA and FQGNSA. The CDR3 runs to 14 residues. Losses at the gene ends were 5 bases for V and 9 bases for J; bases not matched to a gene: 9. The chain's CDR3 is CASSPNSGGAAQYF. CDR3 DNA: TGTGCCAGCAGCCCAAATAGCGGGGGGGCCGCGCAGTACTTC. Full variable domain (remainder filled in from reference TRBV7-2 and TRBJ2-7): GAGVSQSPSNKVTEKGKDVELRCDPISGHTALYWYRQSLGQGLEFLIYFQGNSAPDKSGLPSDRFSAERTGGSVSTLTIQRTQQEDSAVYLCASSPNSGGAAQYFGPGTRLTVT.

In regard to this clonotype: A much larger clone is a single base away; this may be a read error. The J gene is TRBJ1-2, the V gene TRBV7-8; 9 nucleotides align to TRBD1. The junction had 4 bases not matched to a gene; V was cut back by 5 bases and J by 6 bases. Germline V gives CDR1 SGHVS, CDR2 FQNEAQ. This CDR3 has 13 residues. The CDR3 region is CASSQRTGDGYTF. The CDR3 coding sequence is TGTGCCAGCAGCCAAAGGACAGGGGATGGCTACACCTTC.

This rearrangement joins TRBV20-1 to TRBJ1-5; D ambiguous. With 4 bases removed from V and 3 bases from J, the gap between germline ends came to 10 bases. Germline V CDR1 and CDR2: DFQATT, SNEGSKA (reference sequence). The CDR3 runs to 13 residues. CDR3 sequence (DNA): TGCAGTGCTATATACCAGCCCAATCAGCCCCAGCATTTT. Translating it yields CSAIYQPNQPQHF.

This clonotype was picked up a small number of times. V and J are TRBV18 and TRBJ1-5; TRBD1 might be the D (6 bases). Germline CDR1 and CDR2: KGHSH and LQKENI. This CDR3 region has 17 residues. Trimming took 6 bases from V and 5 from J, leaving 23 bases between them. In nucleotides, the CDR3 is TGTGCCAGCTCCCAACTCCCTTTGGGGGGCGACGATCAGCCCCAGCATTTT. Its protein is CASSQLPLGGDDQPQHF.

With respect to this clonotype: An end of the junction does not agree with germline; a read error may underlie this. J is TRBJ2-2 and V is TRBV10-3; D is ambiguous. The CDR3 is 13 amino acids. Germline CDR1 ENHRY, CDR2 SYGVKD. CDR3 bases: TGTGCCAGCAGTTACCAGCGCACCGGGGAGCTGTTTTTT. Residues: CASSYQRTGELFF.

This clonotype was seen only a few times. The chain links TRBV10-3 to TRBJ2-7; tentatively, D is TRBD2 (7 bases). Germline V gene sequence: CDR1 ENHRY, CDR2 SYGVKD. The CDR3 has 14 amino acids. The V end lost 4 bases, the J end lost 1 base, and 11 bases lay between the germline ends. CDR3 amino acids: CAISAGGPSYEQYF. For the CDR3, the DNA is TGTGCCATCAGTGCCGGGGGGCCATCCTACGAGCAGTACTTC.

Details on this clonotype: This may arise from a read error, as a much more abundant clone is one base away. This chain uses TRBV10-3 with TRBJ1-5; D may be TRBD1 (5 bases). The CDR3 loop spans 13 amino acids. V lost 5 bases to trimming and J lost 9 bases, with 14 bases between them. Per the germline V gene, CDR1 is ENHRY and CDR2 is SYGVKD. The CDR3 DNA sequence: TGTGCCATCAGTTTGAGAGGGGAGGGGCCCCAGCATTTT. Amino acids: CAISLRGEGPQHF.